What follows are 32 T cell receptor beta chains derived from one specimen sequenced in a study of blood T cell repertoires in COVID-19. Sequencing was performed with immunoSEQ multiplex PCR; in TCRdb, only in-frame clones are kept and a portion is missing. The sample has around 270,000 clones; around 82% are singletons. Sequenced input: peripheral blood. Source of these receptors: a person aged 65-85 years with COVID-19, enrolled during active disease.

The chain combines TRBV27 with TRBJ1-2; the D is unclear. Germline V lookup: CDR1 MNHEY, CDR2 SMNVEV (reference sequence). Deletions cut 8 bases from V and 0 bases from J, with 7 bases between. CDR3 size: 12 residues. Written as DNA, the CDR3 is TGTGCCAGCGGGCCGCCTAACTATGGCTACACCTTC. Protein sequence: CASGPPNYGYTF.

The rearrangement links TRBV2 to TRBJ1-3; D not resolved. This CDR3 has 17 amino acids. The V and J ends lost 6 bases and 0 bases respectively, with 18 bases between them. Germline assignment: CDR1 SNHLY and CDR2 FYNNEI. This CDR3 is CASRGWILQDSGNTIYF. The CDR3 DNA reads TGTGCCAGCAGGGGTTGGATTCTGCAGGACTCTGGAAACACCATATATTTT.

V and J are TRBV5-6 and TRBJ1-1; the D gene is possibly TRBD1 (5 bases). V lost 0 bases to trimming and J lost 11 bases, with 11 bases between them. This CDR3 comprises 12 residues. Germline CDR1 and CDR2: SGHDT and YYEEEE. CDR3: CASSLAVGPAFF. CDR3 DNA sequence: TGTGCCAGCAGCTTGGCGGTGGGGCCGGCTTTCTTT. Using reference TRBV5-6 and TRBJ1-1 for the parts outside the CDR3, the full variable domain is DAGVTQSPTHLIKTRGQQVTLRCSPKSGHDTVSWYQQALGQGPQFIFQYYEEEERQRGNFPDRFSGHQFPNYSSELNVNALLLGDSALYLCASSLAVGPAFFGQGTRLTVV.

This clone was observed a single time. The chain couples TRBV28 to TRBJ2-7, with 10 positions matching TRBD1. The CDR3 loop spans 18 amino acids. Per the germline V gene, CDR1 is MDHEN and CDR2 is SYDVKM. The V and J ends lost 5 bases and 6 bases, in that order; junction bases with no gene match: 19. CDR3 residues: CASSQPGQGLVGRSEQYF. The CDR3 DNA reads TGTGCCAGCAGTCAACCGGGACAGGGGTTGGTGGGTAGATCCGAGCAGTACTTC.

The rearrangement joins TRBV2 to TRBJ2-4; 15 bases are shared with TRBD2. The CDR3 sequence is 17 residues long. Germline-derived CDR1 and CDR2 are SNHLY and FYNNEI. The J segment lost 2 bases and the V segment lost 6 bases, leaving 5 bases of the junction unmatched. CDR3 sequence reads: CASRTGTSGGSKNIQYF. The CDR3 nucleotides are TGTGCCAGCAGGACCGGGACTAGCGGGGGGTCCAAAAACATTCAGTACTTC.

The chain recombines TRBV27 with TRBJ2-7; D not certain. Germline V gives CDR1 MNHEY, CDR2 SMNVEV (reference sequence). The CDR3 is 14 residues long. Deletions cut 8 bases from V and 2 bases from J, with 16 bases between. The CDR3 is CASQAFSPPYEQYF. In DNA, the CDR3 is TGTGCCAGCCAAGCCTTTTCCCCGCCCTACGAGCAGTACTTC.

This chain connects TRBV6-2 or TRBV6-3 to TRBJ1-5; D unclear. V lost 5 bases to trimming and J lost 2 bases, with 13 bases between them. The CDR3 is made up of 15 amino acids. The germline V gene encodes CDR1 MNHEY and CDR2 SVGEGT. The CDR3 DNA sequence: TGTGCCAGCAGTCCGGCGGTGATGGGCAATCAGCCCCAGCATTTT. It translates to CASSPAVMGNQPQHF.

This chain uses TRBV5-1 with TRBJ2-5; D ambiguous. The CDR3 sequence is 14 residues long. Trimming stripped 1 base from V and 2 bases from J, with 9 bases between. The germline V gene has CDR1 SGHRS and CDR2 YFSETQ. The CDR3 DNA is TGCGCCAGCAGCTTGCCTAGTGGTCAAGAGACCCAGTACTTC. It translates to CASSLPSGQETQYF.

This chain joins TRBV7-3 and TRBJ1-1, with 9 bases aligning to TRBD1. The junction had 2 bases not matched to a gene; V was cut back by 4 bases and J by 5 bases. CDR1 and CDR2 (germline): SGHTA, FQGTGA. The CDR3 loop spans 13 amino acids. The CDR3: CASSSGQGTEAFF. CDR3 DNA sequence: TGTGCCAGCAGCTCCGGACAGGGGACTGAAGCTTTCTTT. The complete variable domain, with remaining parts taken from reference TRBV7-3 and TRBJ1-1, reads GAGVSQTPSNKVTEKGKYVELRCDPISGHTALYWYRQSLGQGPEFLIYFQGTGAADDSGLPNDRFFAVRPEGSVSTLKIQRTERGDSAVYLCASSSGQGTEAFFGQGTRLTVV.

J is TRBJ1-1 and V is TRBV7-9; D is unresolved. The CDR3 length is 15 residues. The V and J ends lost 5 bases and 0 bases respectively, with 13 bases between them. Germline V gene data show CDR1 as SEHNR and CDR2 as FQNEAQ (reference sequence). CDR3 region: CASSVATNVNTEAFF. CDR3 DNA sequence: TGTGCCAGCAGCGTCGCCACAAATGTGAACACTGAAGCTTTCTTT.

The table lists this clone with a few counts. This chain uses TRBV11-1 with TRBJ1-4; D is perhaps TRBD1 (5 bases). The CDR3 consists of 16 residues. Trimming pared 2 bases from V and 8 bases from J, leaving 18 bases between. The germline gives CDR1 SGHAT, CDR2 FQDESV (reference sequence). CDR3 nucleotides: TGTGCCAGCAGCTTACGTGGGGGGGTCCTCGAGGAAAAACTGTTTTTT. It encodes CASSLRGGVLEEKLFF.

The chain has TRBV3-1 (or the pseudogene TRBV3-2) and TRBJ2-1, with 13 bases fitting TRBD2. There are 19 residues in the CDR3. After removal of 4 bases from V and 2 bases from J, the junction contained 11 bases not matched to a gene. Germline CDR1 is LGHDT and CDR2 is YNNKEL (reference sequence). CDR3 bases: TGTGCCAGCAGCCCGCGGACTAGCGGGGGCCACCAACCCTACAATGAGCAGTTCTTC. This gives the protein CASSPRTSGGHQPYNEQFF.

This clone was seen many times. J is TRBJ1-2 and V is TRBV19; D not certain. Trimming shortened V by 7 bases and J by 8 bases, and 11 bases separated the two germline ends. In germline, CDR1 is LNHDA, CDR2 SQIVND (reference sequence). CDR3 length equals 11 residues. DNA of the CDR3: TGTGCCAGTAACGGAGGCGAGGGCTACACCTTC. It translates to CASNGGEGYTF.

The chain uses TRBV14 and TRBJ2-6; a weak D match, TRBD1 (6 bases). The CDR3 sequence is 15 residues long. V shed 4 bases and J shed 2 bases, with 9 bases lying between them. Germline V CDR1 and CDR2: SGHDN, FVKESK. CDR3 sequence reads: CASSLQGPGANVLTF. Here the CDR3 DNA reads TGTGCCAGCAGCCTACAGGGCCCTGGGGCCAACGTCCTGACTTTC.

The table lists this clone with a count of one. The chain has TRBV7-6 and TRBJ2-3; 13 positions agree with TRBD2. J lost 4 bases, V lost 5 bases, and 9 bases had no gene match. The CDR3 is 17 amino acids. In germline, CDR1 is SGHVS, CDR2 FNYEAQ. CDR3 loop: CASSPGLAGVFPDTQYF. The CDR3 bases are TGTGCCAGCAGCCCTGGACTAGCGGGAGTGTTCCCAGATACGCAGTATTTT.

The CDR3 is CSIQSGNTIYF. The CDR3, as DNA: TGCAGCATACAGTCGGGAAACACCATATATTTT. The chain uses TRBV29-1 and TRBJ1-3; no reliable D call. The V gene's germline CDR1 is SQVTM and CDR2 ANQGSEA. This CDR3 has 11 amino acids. The germline V and J ends were trimmed by 8 bases and 4 bases, with 9 bases remaining between them.

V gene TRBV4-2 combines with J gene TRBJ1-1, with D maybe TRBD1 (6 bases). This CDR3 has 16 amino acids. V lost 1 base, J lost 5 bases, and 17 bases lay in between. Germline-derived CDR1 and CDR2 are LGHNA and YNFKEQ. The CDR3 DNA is TGTGCCAGCAGCCAAGGACAGGATCTTGTCGTAACTGAAGCTTTCTTT. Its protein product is CASSQGQDLVVTEAFF.

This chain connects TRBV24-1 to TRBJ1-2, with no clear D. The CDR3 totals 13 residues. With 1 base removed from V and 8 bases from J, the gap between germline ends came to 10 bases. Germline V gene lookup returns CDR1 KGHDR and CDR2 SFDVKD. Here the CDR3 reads CATSDFSWAGYTF. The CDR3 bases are TGTGCCACCAGTGATTTTAGTTGGGCGGGCTACACCTTC.

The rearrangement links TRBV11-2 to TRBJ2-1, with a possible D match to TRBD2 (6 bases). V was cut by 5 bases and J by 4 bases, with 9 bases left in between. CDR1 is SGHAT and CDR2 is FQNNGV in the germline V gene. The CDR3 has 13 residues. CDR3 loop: CASSPTSYNEQFF. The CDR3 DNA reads TGTGCCAGCAGCCCGACTAGTTACAATGAGCAGTTCTTC.

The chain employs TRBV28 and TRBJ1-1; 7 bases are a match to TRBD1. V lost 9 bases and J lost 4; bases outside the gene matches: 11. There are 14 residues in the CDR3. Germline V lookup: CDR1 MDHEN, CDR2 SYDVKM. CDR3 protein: CASRRQGSTTEAFF. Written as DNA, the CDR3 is TGTGCCAGTAGGCGACAGGGATCGACCACTGAAGCTTTCTTT.

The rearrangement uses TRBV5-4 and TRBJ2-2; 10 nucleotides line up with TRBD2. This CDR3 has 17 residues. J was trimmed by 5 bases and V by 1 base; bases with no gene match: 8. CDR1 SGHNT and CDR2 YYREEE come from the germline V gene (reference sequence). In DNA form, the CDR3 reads TGTGCCAGCAGCTTGTCGCTAGCGGGGGTGGTTACCGGGGAGCTGTTTTTT. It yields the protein CASSLSLAGVVTGELFF.

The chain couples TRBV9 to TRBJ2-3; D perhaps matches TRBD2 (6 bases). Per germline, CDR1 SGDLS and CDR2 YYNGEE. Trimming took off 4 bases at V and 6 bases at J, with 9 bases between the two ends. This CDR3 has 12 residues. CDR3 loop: CASSPRGDTQYF. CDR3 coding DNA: TGTGCCAGCAGCCCCCGGGGGGATACGCAGTATTTT.

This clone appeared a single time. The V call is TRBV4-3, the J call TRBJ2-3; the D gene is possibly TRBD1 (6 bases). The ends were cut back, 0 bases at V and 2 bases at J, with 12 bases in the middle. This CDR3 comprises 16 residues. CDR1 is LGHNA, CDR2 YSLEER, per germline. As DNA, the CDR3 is TGCGCCAGCAGCCAAGATACGGGACAAATCACAGATACGCAGTATTTT. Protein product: CASSQDTGQITDTQYF.

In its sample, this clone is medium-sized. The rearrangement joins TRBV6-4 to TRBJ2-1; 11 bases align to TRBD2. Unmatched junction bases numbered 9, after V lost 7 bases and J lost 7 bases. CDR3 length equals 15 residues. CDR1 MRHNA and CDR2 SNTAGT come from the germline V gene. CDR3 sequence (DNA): TGTGCCAGCAAGGAGACTAGCGGGGTTTCGAATGAGCAGTTCTTC. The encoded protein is CASKETSGVSNEQFF.

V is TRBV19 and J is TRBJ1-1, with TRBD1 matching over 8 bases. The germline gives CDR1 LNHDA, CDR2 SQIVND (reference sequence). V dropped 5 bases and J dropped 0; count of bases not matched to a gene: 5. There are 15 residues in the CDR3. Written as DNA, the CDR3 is TGTGCCAGTAGTCACAGGGGGTCTATGAACACTGAAGCTTTCTTT. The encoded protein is CASSHRGSMNTEAFF.

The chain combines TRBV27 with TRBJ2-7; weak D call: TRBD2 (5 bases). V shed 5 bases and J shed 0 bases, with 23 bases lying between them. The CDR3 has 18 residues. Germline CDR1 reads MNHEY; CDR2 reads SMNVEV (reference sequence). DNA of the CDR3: TGTGCCAGCAGTCCCCCGCGGCAGCGGATAGACCACTCCTACGAGCAGTACTTC. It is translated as CASSPPRQRIDHSYEQYF.

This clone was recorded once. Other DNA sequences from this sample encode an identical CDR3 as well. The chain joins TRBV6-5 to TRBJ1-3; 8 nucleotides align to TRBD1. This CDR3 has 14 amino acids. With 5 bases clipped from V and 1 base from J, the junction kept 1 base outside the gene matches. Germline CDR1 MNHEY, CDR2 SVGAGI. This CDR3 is CASSRTGSGNTIYF. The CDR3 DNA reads TGTGCCAGCAGTAGGACAGGGTCTGGAAACACCATATATTTT.

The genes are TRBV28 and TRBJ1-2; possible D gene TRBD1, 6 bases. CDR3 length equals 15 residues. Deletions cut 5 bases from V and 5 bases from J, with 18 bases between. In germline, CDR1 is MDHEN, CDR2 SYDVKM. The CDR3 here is CASSPSGGPQYGYTF. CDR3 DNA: TGTGCCAGCAGTCCGTCCGGGGGGCCTCAATATGGCTACACCTTC.

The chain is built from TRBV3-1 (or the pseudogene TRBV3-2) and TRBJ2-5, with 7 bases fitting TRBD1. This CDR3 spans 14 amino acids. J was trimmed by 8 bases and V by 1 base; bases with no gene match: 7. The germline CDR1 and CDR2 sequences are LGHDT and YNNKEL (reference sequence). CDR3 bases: TGTGCCAGCAGCCAAGGGTACAGGGGTGGAACCCAGTACTTC. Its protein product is CASSQGYRGGTQYF.

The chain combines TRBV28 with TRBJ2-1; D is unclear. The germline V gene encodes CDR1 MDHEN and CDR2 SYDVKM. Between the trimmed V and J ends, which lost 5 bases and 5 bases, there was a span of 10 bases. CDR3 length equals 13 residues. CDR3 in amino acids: CASSPPENNEQFF. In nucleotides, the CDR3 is TGTGCCAGCAGTCCTCCCGAGAACAATGAGCAGTTCTTC.

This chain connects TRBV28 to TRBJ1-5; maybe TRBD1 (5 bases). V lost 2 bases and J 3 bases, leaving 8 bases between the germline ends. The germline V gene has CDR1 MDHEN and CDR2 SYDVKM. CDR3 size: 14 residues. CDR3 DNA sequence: TGTGCCAGCAGTTTAGCGACAGTCAATCAGCCCCAGCATTTT. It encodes CASSLATVNQPQHF.

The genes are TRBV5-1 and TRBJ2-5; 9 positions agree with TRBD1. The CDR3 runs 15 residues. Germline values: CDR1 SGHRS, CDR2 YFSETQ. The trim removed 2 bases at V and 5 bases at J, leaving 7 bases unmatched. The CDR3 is CASSLDGTGQETQYF. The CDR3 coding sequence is TGCGCCAGCAGCTTAGACGGGACAGGGCAGGAGACCCAGTACTTC. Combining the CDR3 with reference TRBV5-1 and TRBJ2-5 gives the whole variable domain KAGVTQTPRYLIKTRGQQVTLSCSPISGHRSVSWYQQTPGQGLQFLFEYFSETQRNKGNFPGRFSGRQFSNSRSEMNVSTLELGDSALYLCASSLDGTGQETQYFGPGTRLLVL.